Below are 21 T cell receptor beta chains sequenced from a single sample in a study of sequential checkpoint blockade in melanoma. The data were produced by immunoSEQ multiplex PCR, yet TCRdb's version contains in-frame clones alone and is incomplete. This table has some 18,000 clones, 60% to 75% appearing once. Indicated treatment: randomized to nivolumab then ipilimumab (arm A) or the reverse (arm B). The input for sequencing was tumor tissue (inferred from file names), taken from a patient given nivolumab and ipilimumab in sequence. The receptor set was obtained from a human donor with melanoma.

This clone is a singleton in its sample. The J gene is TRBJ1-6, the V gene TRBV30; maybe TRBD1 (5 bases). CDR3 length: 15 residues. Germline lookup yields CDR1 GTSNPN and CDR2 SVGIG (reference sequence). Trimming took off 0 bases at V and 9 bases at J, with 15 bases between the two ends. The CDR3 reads CAWSVLRGLSSPLHF. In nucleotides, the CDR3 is TGTGCCTGGAGTGTACTAAGGGGCCTAAGTTCACCCCTCCACTTT.

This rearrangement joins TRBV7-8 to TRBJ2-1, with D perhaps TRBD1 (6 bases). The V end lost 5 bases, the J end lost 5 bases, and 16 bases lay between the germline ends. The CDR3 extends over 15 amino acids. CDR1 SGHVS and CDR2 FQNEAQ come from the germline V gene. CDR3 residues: CASSPNLGANNEQFF. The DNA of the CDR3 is TGTGCCAGCAGCCCCAACTTGGGGGCTAACAATGAGCAGTTCTTC.

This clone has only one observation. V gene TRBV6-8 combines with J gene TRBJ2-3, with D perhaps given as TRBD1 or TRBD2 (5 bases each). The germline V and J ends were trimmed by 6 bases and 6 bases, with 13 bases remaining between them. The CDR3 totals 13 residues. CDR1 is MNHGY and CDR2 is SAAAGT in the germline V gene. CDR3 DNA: TGTGCCAGCAGAGACCCGGGACGGGATACGCAGTATTTT. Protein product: CASRDPGRDTQYF.

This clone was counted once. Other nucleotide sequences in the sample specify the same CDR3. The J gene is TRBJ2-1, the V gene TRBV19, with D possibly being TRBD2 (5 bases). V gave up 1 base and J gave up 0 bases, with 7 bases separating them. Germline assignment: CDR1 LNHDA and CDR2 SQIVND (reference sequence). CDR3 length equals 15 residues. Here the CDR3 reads CASSIAGSSYNEQFF. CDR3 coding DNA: TGTGCCAGTAGTATAGCGGGAAGCTCCTACAATGAGCAGTTCTTC.

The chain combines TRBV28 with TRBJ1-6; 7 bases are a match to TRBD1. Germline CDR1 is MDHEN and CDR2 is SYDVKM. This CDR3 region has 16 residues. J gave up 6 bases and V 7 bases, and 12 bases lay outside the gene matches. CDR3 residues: CASTISPGQRNSPLHF. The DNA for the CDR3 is TGTGCCAGCACCATATCCCCGGGACAGCGTAATTCACCCCTCCACTTT. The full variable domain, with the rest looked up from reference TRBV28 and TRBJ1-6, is DVKVTQSSRYLVKRTGEKVFLECVQDMDHENMFWYRQDPGLGLRLIYFSYDVKMKEKGDIPEGYSVSREKKERFSLILESASTNQTSMYLCASTISPGQRNSPLHFGNGTRLTVT.

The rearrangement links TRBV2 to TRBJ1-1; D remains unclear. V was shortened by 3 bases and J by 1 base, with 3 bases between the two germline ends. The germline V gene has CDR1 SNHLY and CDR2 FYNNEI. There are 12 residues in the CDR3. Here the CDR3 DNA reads TGTGCCAGCAGTGACGAGAACACTGAAGCTTTCTTT. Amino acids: CASSDENTEAFF.

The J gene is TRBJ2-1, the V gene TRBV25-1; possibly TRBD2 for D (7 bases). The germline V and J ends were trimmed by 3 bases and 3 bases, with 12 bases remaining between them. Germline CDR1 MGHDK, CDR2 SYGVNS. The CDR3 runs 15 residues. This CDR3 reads CASSEGGRNYNEQFF. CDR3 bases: TGTGCCAGCAGTGAGGGGGGGCGGAACTACAATGAGCAGTTCTTC.

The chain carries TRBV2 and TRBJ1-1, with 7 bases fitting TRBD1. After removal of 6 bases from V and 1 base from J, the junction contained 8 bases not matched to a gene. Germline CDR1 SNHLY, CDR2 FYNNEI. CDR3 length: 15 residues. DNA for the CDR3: TGTGCCAGCAGCGACCGACAGGGACCGAACACTGAAGCTTTCTTT. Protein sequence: CASSDRQGPNTEAFF.

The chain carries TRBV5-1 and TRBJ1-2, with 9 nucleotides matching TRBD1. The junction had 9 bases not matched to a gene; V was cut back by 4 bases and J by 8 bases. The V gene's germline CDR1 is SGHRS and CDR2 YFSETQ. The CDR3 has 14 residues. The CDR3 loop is CASSIAGTGLGYTF. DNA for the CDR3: TGCGCCAGCAGCATCGCCGGGACAGGGTTGGGCTACACCTTC.

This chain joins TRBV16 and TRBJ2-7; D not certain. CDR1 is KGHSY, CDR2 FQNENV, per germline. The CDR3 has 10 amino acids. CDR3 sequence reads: CASGLHEQYF. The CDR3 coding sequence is TGTGCTAGTGGTTTACACGAGCAGTACTTC.

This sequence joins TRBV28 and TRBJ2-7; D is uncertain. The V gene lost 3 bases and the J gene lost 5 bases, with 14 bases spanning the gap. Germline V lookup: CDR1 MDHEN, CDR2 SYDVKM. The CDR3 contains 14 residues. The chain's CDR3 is CASSLRQVSNEQYF. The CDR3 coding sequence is TGTGCCAGCAGTTTGCGGCAGGTGAGCAACGAGCAGTACTTC.

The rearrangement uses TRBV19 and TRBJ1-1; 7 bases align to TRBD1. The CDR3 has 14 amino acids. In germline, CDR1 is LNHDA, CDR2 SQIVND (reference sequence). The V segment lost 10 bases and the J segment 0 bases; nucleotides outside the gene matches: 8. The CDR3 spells CATKGTALNTEAFF. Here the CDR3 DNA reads TGTGCCACTAAAGGGACAGCTTTGAACACTGAAGCTTTCTTT. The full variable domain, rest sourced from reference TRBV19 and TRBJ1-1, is DGGITQSPKYLFRKEGQNVTLSCEQNLNHDAMYWYRQDPGQGLRLIYYSQIVNDFQKGDIAEGYSVSREKKESFPLTVTSAQKNPTAFYLCATKGTALNTEAFFGQGTRLTVV.

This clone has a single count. CDR3 loop: CASSPGGHGYTF. CDR3 DNA: TGTGCCAGCTCTCCCGGGGGGCATGGCTACACCTTC. The chain joins TRBV18 to TRBJ1-2; D may be TRBD1 (6 bases). The CDR3 totals 12 residues. CDR1 is KGHSH, CDR2 LQKENI, per germline. V lost 6 bases and J lost 6, with 11 bases in between. The full variable domain, with the rest looked up from reference TRBV18 and TRBJ1-2, is NAGVMQNPRHLVRRRGQEARLRCSPMKGHSHVYWYRQLPEEGLKFMVYLQKENIIDESGMPKERFSAEFPKEGPSILRIQQVVRGDSAAYFCASSPGGHGYTFGSGTRLTVV.

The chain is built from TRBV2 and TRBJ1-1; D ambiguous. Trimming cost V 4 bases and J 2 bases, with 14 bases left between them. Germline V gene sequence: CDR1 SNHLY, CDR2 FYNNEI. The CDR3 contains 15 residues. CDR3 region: CASSVESPGNTEAFF. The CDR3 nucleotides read TGTGCCAGCAGTGTCGAGTCCCCGGGAAACACTGAAGCTTTCTTT.

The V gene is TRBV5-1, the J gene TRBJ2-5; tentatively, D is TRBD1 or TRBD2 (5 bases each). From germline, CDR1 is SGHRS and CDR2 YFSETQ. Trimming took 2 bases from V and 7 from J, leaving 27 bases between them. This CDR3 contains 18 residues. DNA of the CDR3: TGCGCCAGCAGCTTCCCACAATCCGGGACCAACATCGGGGCGACCCAGTACTTC. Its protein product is CASSFPQSGTNIGATQYF.

The CDR3 loop is CASSLWRGGAEAFF. The CDR3, as DNA: TGTGCCAGCAGTTTATGGCGGGGCGGGGCTGAAGCTTTCTTT. This chain connects TRBV28 to TRBJ1-1, with D maybe TRBD1 (5 bases). The CDR3 length is 14 residues. Germline CDR1 reads MDHEN; CDR2 reads SYDVKM. The V end was cut by 0 bases, the J end by 6 bases, with 11 bases between.

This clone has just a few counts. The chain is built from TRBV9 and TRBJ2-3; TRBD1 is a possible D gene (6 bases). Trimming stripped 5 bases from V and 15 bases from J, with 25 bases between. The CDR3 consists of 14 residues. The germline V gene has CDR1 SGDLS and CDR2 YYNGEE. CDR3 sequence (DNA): TGTGCCAGCAGTTTCGGGGACATCCGAGATAGCCCATATTTT. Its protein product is CASSFGDIRDSPYF. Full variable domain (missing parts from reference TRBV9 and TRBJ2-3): DSGVTQTPKHLITATGQRVTLRCSPRSGDLSVYWYQQSLDQGLQFLIQYYNGEERAKGNILERFSAQQFPDLHSELNLSSLELGDSALYFCASSFGDIRDSPYFGPGTRLTVL.

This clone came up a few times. CDR3 sequence: CAWSAQGNTEAFF. DNA of the CDR3: TGTGCCTGGAGTGCCCAGGGTAACACTGAAGCTTTCTTT. The gene calls are TRBV30 and TRBJ1-1, with D possibly being TRBD1 (5 bases). The CDR3 consists of 13 residues. In germline, CDR1 is GTSNPN, CDR2 SVGIG (reference sequence). V lost 1 base, J lost 2 bases, and 8 bases lay in between.

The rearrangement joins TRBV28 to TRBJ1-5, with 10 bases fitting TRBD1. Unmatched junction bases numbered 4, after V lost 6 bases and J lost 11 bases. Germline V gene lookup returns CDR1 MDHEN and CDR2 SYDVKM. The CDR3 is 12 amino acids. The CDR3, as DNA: TGTGCCAGCAGCGCTGGGACAGGGGCCCAGCATTTT. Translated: CASSAGTGAQHF.

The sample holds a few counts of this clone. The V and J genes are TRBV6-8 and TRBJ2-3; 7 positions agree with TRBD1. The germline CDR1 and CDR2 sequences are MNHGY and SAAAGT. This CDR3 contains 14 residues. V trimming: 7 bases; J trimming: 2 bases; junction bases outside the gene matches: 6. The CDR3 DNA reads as TGTGCCAGCAACCAGGGGGACCACACAGATACGCAGTATTTT. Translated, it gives CASNQGDHTDTQYF.

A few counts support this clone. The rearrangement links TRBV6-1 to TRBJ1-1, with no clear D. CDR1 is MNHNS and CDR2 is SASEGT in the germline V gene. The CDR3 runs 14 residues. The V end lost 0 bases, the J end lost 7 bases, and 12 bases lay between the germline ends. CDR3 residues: CASSEAGRLFEAFF. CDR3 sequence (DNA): TGTGCCAGCAGTGAAGCCGGGAGGTTGTTTGAAGCTTTCTTT.